This T cell receptor beta chain was recorded in a study of T cell repertoires in cytomegalovirus infection. Study-wide background: It was recently identified HLA-C-restricted and well-studied HLA-B-restricted CMV epitopes that the study used. Signatures in public TCR beta sequences pointed to both CMV infection and matching HLA type. General observations from the study: Ex vivo responses were dominated by HLA-C-restricted CMV-specific TCR beta clonotypes.

In germline, CDR1 is DFQATT, CDR2 SNEGSKA (reference sequence). There are 16 residues in the CDR3. The V and J ends lost 3 bases and 3 bases respectively, with 18 bases between them. On this clonotype: Its specificity is not known.

Each CDR3 protein gets one entry after TCRdb re-called the reads with MiXCR. In the table there are roughly 570,000 distinct CDR3 sequences, around two fifths of which are singletons. Sequencing used cultured PBMCs, obtained from culture after CMV antigen stimulation. This clonotype originated in a human donor in good health (CMV status not recorded). Some clones in this sample may be carry-over from other donors' samples. The chain is built from TRBV20-1 and TRBJ1-5; perhaps TRBD1 as D (5 bases). CDR3 region: CSASEGPTTSNQPQHF. In nucleotides, the CDR3 is TGCAGTGCTAGTGAGGGACCCACTACTTCCAATCAGCCCCAGCATTTT.